This section outlines one T cell receptor (beta chain) sequence together with its context. These data belong to a study of PD-L1 blockade in urothelial cancer. About the research overall: The year 2014 saw patients start atezolizumab, 1,200 mg intravenously every 3 weeks. Blood underwent analysis 3 weeks (second dose) and 6 weeks after treatment began.

Per germline, CDR1 SGHDT and CDR2 YYEEEE. The J segment lost 5 bases and the V segment lost 4 bases, leaving 14 bases of the junction unmatched. The CDR3 covers 16 residues. Sequencing used immunoSEQ multiplex PCR; TCRdb keeps in-frame clones, though not all of them. The sample has 100,000 to 150,000 clones, about 83% seen once. The time point denotes: peripheral blood 6 weeks after treatment start. The sample here was PBMCs, taken around atezolizumab (anti-PD-L1) treatment. This chain links TRBV5-6 with TRBJ2-5; 7 nucleotides agree with TRBD2. This clonotype originated in a man aged 50-60 years with urothelial cancer. The CDR3 region is CASSQARGGPSETQYF. Written as DNA, the CDR3 is TGTGCCAGCAGCCAAGCTAGGGGAGGGCCCTCGGAGACCCAGTACTTC.